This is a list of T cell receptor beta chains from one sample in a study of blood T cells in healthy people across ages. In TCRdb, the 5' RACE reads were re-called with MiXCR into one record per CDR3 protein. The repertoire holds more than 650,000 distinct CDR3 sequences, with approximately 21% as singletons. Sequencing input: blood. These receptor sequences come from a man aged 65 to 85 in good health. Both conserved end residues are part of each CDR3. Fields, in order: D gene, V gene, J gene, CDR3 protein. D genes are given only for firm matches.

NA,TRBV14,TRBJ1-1,CASSRPTGRAFF
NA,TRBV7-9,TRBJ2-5,CASSREGTLQETQYF
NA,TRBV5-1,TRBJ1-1,CASSLAPGGVSEAFF
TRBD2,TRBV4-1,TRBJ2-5,CASGQPSRLAAKETQYF
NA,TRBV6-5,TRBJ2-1,CATQHGYNEQFF
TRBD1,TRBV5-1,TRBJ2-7,CASSLMPGGDEQYF
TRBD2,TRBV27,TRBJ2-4,CASSLSPWTSGAVSIQYF
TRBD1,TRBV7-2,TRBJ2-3,CASSSGQGGADTQYF
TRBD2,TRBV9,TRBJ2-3,CASSTSGTKSTDTQYF
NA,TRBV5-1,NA,CTSSLHGTNNEQFF
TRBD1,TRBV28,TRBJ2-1,CATLEDRGRNEQFF
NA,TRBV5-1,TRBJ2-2,CASSLRVAGELFF
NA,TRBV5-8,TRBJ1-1,CASILTANTEAFF
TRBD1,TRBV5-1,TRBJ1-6,CASSLGQGKNSPLHF
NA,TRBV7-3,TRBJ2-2,CASSPGDFGELFF
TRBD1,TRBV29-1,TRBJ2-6,CSVDTYRGPGANVLTF
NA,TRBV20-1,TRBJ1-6,CSAFVQSSYNSPLHF
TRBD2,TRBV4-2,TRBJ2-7,CASSAKTSGPYEQYF
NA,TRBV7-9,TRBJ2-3,CASSRQGALDTQYF
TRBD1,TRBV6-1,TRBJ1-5,CASSEGRGLQPQHF
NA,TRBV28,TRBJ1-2,CASRRSTHSYTF
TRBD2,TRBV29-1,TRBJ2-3,CSAWTSGGTQYF
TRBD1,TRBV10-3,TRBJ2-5,CAISELGDRAQETQYF
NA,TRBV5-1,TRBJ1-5,CASSLEGRSNQPQHF
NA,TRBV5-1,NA,CASSFGLFYEQYF
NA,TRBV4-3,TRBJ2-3,CASSQATTRNTQYF
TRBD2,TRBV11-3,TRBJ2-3,CATRGGPDTQYF
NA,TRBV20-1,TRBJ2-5,CTAGRETQYF
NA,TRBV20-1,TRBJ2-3,CSALAASGDPDTQYF
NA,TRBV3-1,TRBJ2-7,CASSQDVPGADDEQYF
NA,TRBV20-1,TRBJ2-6,CSAQSGANVLTF
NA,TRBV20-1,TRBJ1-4,CSAPDITEKLFF